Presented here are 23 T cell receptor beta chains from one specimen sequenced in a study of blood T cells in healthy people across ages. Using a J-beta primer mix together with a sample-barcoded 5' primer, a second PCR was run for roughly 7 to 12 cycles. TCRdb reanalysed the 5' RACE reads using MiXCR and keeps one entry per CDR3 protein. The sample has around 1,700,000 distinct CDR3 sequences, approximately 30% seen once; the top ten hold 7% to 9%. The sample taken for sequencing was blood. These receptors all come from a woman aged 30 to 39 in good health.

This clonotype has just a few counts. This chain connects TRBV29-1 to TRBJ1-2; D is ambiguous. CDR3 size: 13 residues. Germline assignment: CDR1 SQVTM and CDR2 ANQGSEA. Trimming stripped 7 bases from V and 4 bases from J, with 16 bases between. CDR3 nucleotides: TGCAGCGCACTGACCTCGGACGGCTATGGCTACACCTTC. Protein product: CSALTSDGYGYTF.

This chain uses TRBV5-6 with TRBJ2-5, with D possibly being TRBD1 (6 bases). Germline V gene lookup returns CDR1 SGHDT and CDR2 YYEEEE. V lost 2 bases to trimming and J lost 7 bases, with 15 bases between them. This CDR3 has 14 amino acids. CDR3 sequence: CASSFSQGGGTQYF. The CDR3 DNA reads TGTGCCAGCAGCTTTTCACAGGGTGGAGGGACCCAGTACTTC.

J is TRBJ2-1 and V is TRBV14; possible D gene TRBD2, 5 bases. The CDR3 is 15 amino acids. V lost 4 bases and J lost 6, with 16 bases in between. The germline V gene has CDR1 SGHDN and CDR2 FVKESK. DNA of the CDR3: TGTGCCAGCAGCCGGACCAGATCGAGGGCCAATGAGCAGTTCTTC. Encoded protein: CASSRTRSRANEQFF.

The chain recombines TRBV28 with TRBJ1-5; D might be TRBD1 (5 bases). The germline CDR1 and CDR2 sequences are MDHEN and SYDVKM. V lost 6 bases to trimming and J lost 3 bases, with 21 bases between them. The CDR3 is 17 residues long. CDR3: CASRVLTGQLNNQPQHF. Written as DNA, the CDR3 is TGTGCCAGCAGGGTCTTGACGGGGCAGCTGAACAATCAGCCCCAGCATTTT. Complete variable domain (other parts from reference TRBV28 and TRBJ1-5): DVKVTQSSRYLVKRTGEKVFLECVQDMDHENMFWYRQDPGLGLRLIYFSYDVKMKEKGDIPEGYSVSREKKERFSLILESASTNQTSMYLCASRVLTGQLNNQPQHFGDGTRLSIL.

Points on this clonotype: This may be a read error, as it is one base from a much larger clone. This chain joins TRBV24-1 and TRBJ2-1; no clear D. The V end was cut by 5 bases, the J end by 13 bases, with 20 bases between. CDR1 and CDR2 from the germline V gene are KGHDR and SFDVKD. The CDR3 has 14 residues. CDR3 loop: CATSATELQETQFF. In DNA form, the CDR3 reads TGTGCCACCAGTGCGACGGAGTTACAAGAGACCCAGTTCTTC.

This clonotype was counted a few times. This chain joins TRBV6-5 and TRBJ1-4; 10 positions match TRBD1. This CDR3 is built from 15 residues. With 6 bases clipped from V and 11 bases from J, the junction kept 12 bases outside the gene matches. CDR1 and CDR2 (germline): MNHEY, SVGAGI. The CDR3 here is CASSTWGQGMGKLFF. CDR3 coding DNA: TGTGCCAGCAGCACCTGGGGACAGGGGATGGGGAAACTGTTTTTT.

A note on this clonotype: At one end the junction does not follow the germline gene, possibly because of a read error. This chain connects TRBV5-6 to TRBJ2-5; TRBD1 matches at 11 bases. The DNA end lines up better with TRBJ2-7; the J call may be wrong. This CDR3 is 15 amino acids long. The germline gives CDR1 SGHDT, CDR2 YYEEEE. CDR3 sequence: CAGSPGTGGGYEQYF. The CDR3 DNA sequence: TGTGCCGGCAGCCCGGGGACAGGGGGGGGCTACGAGCAGTACTTC.

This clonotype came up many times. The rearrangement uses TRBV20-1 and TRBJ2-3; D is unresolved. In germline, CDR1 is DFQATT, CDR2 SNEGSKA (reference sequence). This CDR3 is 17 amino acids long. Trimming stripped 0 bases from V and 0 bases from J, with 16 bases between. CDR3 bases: TGCAGTGCTAGAGACTCGAACCGATTATTTAGCACAGATACGCAGTATTTT. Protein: CSARDSNRLFSTDTQYF.

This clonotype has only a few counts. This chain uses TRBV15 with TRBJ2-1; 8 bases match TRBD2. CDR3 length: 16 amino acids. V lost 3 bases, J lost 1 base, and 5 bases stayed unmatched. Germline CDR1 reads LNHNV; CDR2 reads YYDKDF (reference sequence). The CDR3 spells CATSSVLAVSYNEQFF. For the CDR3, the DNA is TGTGCCACCAGCAGTGTACTAGCGGTTTCCTACAATGAGCAGTTCTTC.

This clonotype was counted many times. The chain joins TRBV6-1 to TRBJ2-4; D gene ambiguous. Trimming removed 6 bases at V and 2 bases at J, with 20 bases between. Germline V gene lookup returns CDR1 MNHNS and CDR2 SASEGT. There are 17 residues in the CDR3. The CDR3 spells CASSSNLGMGTKNIQYF. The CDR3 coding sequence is TGTGCCAGCAGCTCTAACTTGGGTATGGGGACCAAAAACATTCAGTACTTC.

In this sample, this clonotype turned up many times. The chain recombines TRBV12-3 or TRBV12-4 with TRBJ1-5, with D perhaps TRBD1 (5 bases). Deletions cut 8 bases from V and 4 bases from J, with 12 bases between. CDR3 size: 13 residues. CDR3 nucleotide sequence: TGTGCCAGCTTGGGGACTCGGAATCAGCCCCAGCATTTT. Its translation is CASLGTRNQPQHF.

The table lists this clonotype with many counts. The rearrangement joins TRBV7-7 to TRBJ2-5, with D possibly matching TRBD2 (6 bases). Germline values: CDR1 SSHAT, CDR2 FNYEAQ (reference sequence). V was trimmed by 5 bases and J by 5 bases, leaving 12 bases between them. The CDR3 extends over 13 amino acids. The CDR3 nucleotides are TGTGCCAGCAGCGGCGCGGCGGGGGAGACCCAGTACTTC. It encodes CASSGAAGETQYF.

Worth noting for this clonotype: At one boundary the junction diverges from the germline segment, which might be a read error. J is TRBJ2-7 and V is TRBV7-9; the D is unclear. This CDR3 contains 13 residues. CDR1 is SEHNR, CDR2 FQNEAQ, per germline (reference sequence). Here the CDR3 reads CVSSVDMEYEQYF. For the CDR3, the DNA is TGTGTCAGCAGCGTTGACATGGAGTACGAGCAGTACTTC.

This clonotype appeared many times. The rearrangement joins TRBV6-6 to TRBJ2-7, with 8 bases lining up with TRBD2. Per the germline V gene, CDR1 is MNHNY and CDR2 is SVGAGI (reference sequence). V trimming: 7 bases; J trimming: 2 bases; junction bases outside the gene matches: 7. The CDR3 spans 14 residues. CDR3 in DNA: TGTGCCAGCACCAACGGAGCGGGAGCCTACGAGCAGTACTTC. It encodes CASTNGAGAYEQYF.

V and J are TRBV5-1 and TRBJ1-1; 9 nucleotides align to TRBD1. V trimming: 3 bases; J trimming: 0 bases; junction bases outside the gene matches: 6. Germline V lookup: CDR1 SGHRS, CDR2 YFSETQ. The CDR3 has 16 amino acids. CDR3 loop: CASSSLTGGMNTEAFF. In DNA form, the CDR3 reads TGCGCCAGCAGCTCGTTGACAGGGGGGATGAACACTGAAGCTTTCTTT.

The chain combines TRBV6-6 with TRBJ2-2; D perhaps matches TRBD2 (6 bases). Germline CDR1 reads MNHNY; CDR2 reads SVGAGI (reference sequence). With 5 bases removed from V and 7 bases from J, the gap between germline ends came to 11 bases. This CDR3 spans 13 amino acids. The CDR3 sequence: CASSPVEGGELFF. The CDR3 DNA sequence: TGTGCCAGCAGTCCAGTGGAGGGCGGGGAGCTGTTTTTT.

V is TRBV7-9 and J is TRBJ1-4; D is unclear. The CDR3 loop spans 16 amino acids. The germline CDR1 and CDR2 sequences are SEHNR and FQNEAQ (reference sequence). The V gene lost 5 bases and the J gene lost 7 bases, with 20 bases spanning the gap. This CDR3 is CASSATTTSGSEKLFF. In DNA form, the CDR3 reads TGTGCCAGCAGCGCGACAACGACTAGCGGGAGTGAAAAACTGTTTTTT.

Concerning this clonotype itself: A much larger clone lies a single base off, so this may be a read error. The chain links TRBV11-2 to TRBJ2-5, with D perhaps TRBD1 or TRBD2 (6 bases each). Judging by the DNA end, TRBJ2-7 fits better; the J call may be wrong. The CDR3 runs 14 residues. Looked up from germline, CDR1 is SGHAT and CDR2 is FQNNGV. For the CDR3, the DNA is TGTGCCAGCAGGAGACCGGGGGCCGACTACGAGCAGTACTTC. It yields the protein CASRRPGADYEQYF.

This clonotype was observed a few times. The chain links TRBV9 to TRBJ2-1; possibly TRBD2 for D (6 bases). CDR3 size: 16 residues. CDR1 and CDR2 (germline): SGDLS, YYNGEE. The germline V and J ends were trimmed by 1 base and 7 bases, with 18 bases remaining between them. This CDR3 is CASSVRTTPSGNEQFF. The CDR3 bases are TGTGCCAGCAGCGTACGGACTACACCATCCGGAAATGAGCAGTTCTTC.

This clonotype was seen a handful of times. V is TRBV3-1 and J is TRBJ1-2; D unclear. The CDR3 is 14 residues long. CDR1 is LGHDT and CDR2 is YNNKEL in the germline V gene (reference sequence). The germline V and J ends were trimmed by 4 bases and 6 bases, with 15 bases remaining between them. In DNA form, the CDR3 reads TGTGCCAGCAGCCGATTATCCGGTGTCGATGGCTACACCTTC. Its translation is CASSRLSGVDGYTF.

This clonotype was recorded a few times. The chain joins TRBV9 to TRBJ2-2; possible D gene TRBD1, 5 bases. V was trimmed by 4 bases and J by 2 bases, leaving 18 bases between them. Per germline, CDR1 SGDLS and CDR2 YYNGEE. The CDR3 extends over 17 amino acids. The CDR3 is CASSPLLDRLNTGELFF. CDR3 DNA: TGTGCCAGCAGCCCGCTACTCGACAGACTCAACACCGGGGAGCTGTTTTTT.

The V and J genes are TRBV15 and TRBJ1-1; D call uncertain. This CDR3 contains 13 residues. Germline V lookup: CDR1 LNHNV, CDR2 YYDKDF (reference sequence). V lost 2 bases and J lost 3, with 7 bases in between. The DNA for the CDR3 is TGTGCCACCAGCAGACCTGAATACACTGAAGCTTTCTTT. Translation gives CATSRPEYTEAFF.

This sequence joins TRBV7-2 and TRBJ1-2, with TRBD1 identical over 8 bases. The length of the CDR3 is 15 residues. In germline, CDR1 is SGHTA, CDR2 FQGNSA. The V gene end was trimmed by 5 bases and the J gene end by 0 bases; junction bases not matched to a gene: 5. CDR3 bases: TGTGCCAGCAGCCAACGGGACAGGCCTAACTATGGCTACACCTTC. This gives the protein CASSQRDRPNYGYTF.